A single sample is the source of the 7 T cell receptor beta chains below, sequenced in a study of cytomegalovirus exposure and HLA in healthy donors. Primers included in the PCR were 60 Vbeta and 13 Jbeta primers. Clones were read by immunoSEQ multiplex PCR, and TCRdb kept only the in-frame ones, dropping some. This sample has 300,000 or so clones, with about 83% found just once. Sequenced: PBMCs. The receptors were gathered from a woman between 35 and 50 years old in good health and CMV-seropositive.

The V and J genes are TRBV4-1 and TRBJ2-2, with D perhaps TRBD2 (5 bases). This CDR3 contains 16 residues. The germline V gene has CDR1 MGHRA and CDR2 YSYEKL. V was clipped by 0 bases and J by 5 bases, with 13 bases between them. CDR3 in amino acids: CASSQEKDLTTGELFF. CDR3 DNA: TGCGCCAGCAGCCAAGAAAAGGACTTGACGACCGGGGAGCTGTTTTTT.

This clone was picked up a small number of times. V and J are TRBV12-5 and TRBJ1-1; D is undetermined. V gave up 0 bases and J gave up 3 bases, with 11 bases separating them. This CDR3 is 15 amino acids long. Germline-derived CDR1 and CDR2 are LGHNT and FRNRAP. The CDR3 spells CASGLVQYSYTEAFF. For the CDR3, the DNA is TGTGCTAGTGGTTTGGTACAGTACTCCTACACTGAAGCTTTCTTT.

Of note for this clone: The junction differs from germline at one of its ends, possibly a read error. The chain recombines TRBV23-1 with TRBJ2-6, with 7 bases lining up with TRBD2. TRBV23-1 carries the ORF label, with uncertain function. The CDR3 consists of 16 residues. CDR3 loop: CASSQGRVGGANGLTF. The CDR3 DNA reads TGCGCCAGCAGTCAAGGGAGGGTTGGTGGGGCCAACGGCCTGACTTTC.

A note on this clone: Other DNA sequences of this sample code for an identical CDR3. The V gene is TRBV5-6, the J gene TRBJ2-7, with D perhaps matching TRBD1 (6 bases). Germline CDR1 SGHDT, CDR2 YYEEEE. Trimming took 0 bases from V and 1 from J, leaving 11 bases between them. This CDR3 region has 15 residues. CDR3 protein: CASSLGGQGSYEQYF. As DNA, the CDR3 is TGTGCCAGCAGCTTGGGGGGCCAGGGGTCCTACGAGCAGTACTTC.

The chain has TRBV2 and TRBJ2-3; 11 nucleotides align to TRBD2. The germline CDR1 and CDR2 sequences are SNHLY and FYNNEI. The CDR3 loop spans 15 amino acids. V dropped 3 bases and J dropped 4; count of bases not matched to a gene: 3. The CDR3 sequence: CASSDPSGRSDTQYF. DNA of the CDR3: TGTGCCAGCAGTGATCCTAGCGGGAGGTCAGATACGCAGTATTTT.

V and J are TRBV29-1 and TRBJ2-5, with D perhaps TRBD1 (6 bases). CDR1 SQVTM and CDR2 ANQGSEA come from the germline V gene. The V end lost 2 bases, the J end lost 3 bases, and 7 bases lay between the germline ends. CDR3 length equals 12 residues. The CDR3 DNA is TGCAGCGTTGAATACAGGGAAGAGACCCAGTACTTC. This translates into CSVEYREETQYF.

CDR3 in DNA: TGCGCCAGCAGCTTGGTTGGAGGTGGGGCCAACGTCCTGACTTTC. The encoded protein is CASSLVGGGANVLTF. This chain connects TRBV5-1 to TRBJ2-6, with a weak D call TRBD2 (5 bases). V was clipped by 0 bases and J by 3 bases, with 7 bases between them. The germline V gene has CDR1 SGHRS and CDR2 YFSETQ. The CDR3 covers 15 residues.